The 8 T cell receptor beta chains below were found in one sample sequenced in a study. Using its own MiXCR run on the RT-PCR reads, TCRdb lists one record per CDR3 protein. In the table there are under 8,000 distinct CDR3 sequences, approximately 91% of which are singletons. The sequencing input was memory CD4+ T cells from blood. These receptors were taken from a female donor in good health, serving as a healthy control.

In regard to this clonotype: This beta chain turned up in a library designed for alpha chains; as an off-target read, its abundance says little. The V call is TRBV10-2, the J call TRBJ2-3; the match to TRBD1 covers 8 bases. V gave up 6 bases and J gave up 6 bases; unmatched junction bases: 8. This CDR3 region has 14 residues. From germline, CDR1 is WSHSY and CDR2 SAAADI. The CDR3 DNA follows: TGCGCCAGCAGGGGCCCGGACAGGGCGGATACGCAGTATTTT. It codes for CASRGPDRADTQYF.

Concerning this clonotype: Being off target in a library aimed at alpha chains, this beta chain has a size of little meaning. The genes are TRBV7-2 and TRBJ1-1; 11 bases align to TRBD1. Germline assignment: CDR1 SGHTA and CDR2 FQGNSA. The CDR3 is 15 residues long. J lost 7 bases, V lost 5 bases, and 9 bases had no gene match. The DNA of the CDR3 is TGTGCCAGCAGCATCTGGACAGGGGGCTCGGGTGAAGCTTTCTTT. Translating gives CASSIWTGGSGEAFF.

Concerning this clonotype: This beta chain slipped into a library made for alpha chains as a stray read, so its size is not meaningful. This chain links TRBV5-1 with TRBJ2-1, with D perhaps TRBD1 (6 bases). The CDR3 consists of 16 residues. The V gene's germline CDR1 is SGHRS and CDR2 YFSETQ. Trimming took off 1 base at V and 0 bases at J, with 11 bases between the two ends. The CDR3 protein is CASSLSGTYSYNEQFF. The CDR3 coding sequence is TGCGCCAGCAGCTTGTCCGGGACATACTCCTACAATGAGCAGTTCTTC.

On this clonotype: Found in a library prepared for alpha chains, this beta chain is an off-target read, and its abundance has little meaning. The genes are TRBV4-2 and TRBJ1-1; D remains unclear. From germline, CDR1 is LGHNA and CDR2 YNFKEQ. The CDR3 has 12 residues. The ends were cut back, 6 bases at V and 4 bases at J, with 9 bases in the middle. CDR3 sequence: CASRGDSTEAFF. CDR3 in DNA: TGTGCCAGCAGGGGCGATAGCACTGAAGCTTTCTTT.

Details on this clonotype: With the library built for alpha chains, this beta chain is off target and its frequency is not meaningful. CDR3 nucleotide sequence: TGCAGCGTTTCTGGAGGGCTAGCGGGGGAAGAGCAGTTCTTC. Its protein product is CSVSGGLAGEEQFF. This chain links TRBV29-1 with TRBJ2-1, with TRBD2 matching 10 bases. J was trimmed by 10 bases and V by 5 bases; bases with no gene match: 11. This CDR3 has 14 residues. Germline V CDR1 and CDR2: SQVTM, ANQGSEA.

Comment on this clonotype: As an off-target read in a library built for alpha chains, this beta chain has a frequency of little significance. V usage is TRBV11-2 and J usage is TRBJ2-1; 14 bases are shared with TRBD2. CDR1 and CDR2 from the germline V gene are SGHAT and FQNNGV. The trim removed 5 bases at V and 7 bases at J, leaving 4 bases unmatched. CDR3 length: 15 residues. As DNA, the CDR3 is TGTGCCAGCAGCGCCGGGACTAGCGGGAGTAATGAGCAGTTCTTC. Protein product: CASSAGTSGSNEQFF.

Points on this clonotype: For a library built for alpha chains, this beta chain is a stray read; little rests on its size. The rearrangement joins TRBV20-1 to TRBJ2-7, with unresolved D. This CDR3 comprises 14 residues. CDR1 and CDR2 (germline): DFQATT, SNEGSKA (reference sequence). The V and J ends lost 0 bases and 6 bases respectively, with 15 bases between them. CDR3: CSARDTARGSEQYF. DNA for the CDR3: TGCAGTGCTAGAGATACGGCTAGAGGATCCGAGCAGTACTTC.

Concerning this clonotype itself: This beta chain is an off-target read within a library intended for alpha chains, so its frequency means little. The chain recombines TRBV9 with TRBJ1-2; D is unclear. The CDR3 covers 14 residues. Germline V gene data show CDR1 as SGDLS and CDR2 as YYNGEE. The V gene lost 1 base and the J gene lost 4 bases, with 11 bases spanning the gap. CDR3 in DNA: TGTGCCAGCAGCGTAACGGGGATGAGCTATGGCTACACCTTC. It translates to CASSVTGMSYGYTF. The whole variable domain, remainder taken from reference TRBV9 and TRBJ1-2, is DSGVTQTPKHLITATGQRVTLRCSPRSGDLSVYWYQQSLDQGLQFLIQYYNGEERAKGNILERFSAQQFPDLHSELNLSSLELGDSALYFCASSVTGMSYGYTFGSGTRLTVV.